This TCR beta chain stems from a study of blood T cell repertoires in COVID-19 (dated by TCRdb to 2020 to 2022). About the study as a whole: The collaborator samples originated in the United States, Italy and Spain and spanned the acute and convalescent phases of COVID-19. The material from the prospective study consisted of cDNA or gDNA derived from T cells, B-cell-depleted T cells, or PBMCs. Deeply sampled blood TCRbeta repertoires from subjects exposed to, actively infected with, or recovered from COVID-19 were included in the dataset. Nearly every sample came with metadata listing a de-identified subject ID, COVID-19 status, age in years and sex. The repertoires were released in a freely available public database intended as a resource for research on the immune response to SARS-CoV-2. The samples were drawn from the first 160 participants of the ongoing ImmuneRACE study and from 950 to 1,500 subjects provided by 6 global collaborators. Where HLA class I and class II types were available, the types were taken from metadata supplied by the sample provider, not from assay-based typing.

CDR1 is given as SGHNT and CDR2 as YENEEA, both from the germline V gene. V is clipped by 3 bases and J by 6 bases, and the sequence between their germline boundaries is 12 bases long. The CDR3 covers 15 residues, taking in both the cysteine and the phenylalanine. Just CDR3 DNA is preserved here, 45 bases in frame from base 1. For this clone: The target of this receptor is not known. One base away there is no much larger clone; base qualities are not given.

TCRbeta CDR3 regions were amplified from genomic DNA by means of the immunoSEQ Assay, a bias-controlled multiplex PCR. In the paper's pipeline: The number of nucleated cells in each sample was estimated from the amplification of reference gene primers within the assay. To quantify the absolute abundance of each unique TCRbeta CDR3 rearrangement, sequence reads were collapsed and filtered. For each sample, productive Simpson clonality was calculated by taking the square root of Simpson's diversity index across productive rearrangements. TCRdb took this table from immuneACCESS and kept in-frame rearrangements with V and J called. Such tables lack part of the clones; where checked against another copy, unresolved V genes explain under half of the gap, and the rest is unexplained. V and J calls and clone size follow that table, whereas D and trimming were derived from the DNA. This sample holds about 350,000 clones; about 86% were observed only once. Around 7.4% of the sample belongs to the ten largest clones.

The paper as a whole reports these results and caveats: The amount of clinical and demographic metadata varied by source and participant and was provided uncurated.

One collaborating source in Seattle enrolled patients during active infection and followed them longitudinally through the course of disease. The collaborating institutions used their own protocols to collect whole blood in K2EDTA tubes. For TCRbeta analysis, collaborator samples were shipped as frozen whole blood, as isolated PBMCs, or as DNA extracted from either sample type. The chain joins TRBV11-3 to TRBJ1-6; the D gene is perhaps TRBD1, from 6 matching bases. Sequences were obtained from peripheral blood. The origin of this receptor is an older woman with COVID-19, enrolled during active disease. The CDR3 region reads CASSFIGRGNSPLHF. The DNA reads as follows: TGTGCCAGCAGCTTCATTGGCAGGGGTAATTCACCCCTCCACTTT.